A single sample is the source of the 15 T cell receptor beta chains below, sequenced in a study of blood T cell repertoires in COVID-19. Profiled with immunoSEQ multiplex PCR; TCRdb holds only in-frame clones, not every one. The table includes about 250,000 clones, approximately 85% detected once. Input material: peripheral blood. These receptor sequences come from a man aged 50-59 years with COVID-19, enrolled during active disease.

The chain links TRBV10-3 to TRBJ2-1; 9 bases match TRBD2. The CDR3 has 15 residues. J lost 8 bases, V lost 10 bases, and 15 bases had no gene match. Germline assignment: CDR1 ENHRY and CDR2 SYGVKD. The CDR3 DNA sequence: TGTGCCACCCTAGGTAGGCGGGGGGGCTCAGATGAGCAGTTCTTC. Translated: CATLGRRGGSDEQFF.

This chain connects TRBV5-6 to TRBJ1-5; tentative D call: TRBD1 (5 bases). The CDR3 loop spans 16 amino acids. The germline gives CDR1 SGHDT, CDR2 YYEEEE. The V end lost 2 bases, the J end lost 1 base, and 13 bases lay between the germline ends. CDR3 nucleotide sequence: TGTGCCAGCAGCTTTGGAGGGGATGGAAGCAATCAGCCCCAGCATTTT. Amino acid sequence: CASSFGGDGSNQPQHF.

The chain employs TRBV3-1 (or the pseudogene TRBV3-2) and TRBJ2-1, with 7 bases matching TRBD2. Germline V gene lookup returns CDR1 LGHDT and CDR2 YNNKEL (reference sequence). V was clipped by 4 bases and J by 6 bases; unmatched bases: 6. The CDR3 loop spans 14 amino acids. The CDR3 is CASSLGTISNEQFF. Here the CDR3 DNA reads TGTGCCAGCAGCCTCGGGACTATTTCCAATGAGCAGTTCTTC.

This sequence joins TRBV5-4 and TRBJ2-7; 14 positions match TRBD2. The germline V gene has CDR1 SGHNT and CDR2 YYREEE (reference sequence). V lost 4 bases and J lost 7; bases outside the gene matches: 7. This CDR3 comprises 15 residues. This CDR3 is CASSQGLAGGGEQYF. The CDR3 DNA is TGTGCCAGCAGCCAAGGACTAGCGGGGGGAGGGGAGCAGTACTTC. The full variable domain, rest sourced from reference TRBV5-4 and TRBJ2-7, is ETGVTQSPTHLIKTRGQQVTLRCSSQSGHNTVSWYQQALGQGPQFIFQYYREEENGRGNFPPRFSGLQFPNYSSELNVNALELDDSALYLCASSQGLAGGGEQYFGPGTRLTVT.

Here the CDR3 reads CASSLSGGRKGNTIYF. The DNA of the CDR3 is TGTGCCAGCAGTTTATCCGGAGGGCGGAAAGGAAACACCATATATTTT. The chain has TRBV28 and TRBJ1-3; no clear D gene. The V gene lost 1 base and the J gene lost 4 bases, with 14 bases spanning the gap. The CDR3 has 16 amino acids. CDR1 is MDHEN and CDR2 is SYDVKM in the germline V gene.

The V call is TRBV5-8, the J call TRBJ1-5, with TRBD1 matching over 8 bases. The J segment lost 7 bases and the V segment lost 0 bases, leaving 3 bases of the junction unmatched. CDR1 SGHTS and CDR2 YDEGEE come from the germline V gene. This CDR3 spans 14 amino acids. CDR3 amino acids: CASSLGTGLQPQHF. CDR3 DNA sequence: TGTGCCAGCAGCTTGGGGACAGGGCTACAGCCCCAGCATTTT.

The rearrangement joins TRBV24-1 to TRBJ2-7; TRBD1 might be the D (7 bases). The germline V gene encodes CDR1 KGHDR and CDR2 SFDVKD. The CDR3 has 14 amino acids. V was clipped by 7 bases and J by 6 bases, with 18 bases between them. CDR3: CATSAGQGGREQYF. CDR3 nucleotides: TGTGCCACCAGCGCTGGGCAGGGGGGACGCGAGCAGTACTTC.

The CDR3 loop reads CASSLHTSGFVQQYF. CDR3 in DNA: TGTGCCAGCAGCTTACACACTAGTGGATTCGTGCAGCAGTACTTC. V usage is TRBV7-9 and J usage is TRBJ2-7; D may be TRBD2 (5 bases). This CDR3 region has 15 residues. The germline CDR1 and CDR2 sequences are SEHNR and FQNEAQ (reference sequence). V shed 2 bases and J shed 8 bases, with 19 bases lying between them.

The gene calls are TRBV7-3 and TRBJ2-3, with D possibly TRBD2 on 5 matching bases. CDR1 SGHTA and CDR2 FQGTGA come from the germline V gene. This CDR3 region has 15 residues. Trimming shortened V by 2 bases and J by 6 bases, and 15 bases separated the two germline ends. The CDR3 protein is CASSLEGATGDTQYF. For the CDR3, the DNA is TGTGCCAGCAGCTTAGAAGGTGCCACGGGGGATACGCAGTATTTT.

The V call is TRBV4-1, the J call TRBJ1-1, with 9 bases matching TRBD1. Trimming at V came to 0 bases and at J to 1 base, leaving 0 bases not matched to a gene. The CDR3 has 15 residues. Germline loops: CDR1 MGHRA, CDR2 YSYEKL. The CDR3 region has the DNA TGCGCCAGCAGCCAAGAGGGACAGGGGAACACTGAAGCTTTCTTT. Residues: CASSQEGQGNTEAFF.

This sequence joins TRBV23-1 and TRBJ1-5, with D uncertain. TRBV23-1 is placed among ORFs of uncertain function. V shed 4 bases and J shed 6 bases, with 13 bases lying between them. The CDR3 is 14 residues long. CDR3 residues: CASSLTTPFQPQHF. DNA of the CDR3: TGCGCCAGCAGTCTGACAACCCCATTTCAGCCCCAGCATTTT.

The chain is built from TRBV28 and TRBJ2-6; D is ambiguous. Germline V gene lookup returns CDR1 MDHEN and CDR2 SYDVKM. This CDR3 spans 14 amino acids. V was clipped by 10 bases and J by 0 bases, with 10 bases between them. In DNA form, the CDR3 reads TGTGCCACCTCCCCCCCCTCTGGGGCCAACGTCCTGACTTTC. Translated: CATSPPSGANVLTF.

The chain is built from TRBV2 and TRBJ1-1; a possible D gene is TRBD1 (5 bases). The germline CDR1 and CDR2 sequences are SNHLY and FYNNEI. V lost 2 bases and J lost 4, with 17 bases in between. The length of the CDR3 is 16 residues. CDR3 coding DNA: TGTGCCAGCAGTGAAAGTGTTCAGGGCTCTACCACTGAAGCTTTCTTT. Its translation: CASSESVQGSTTEAFF.

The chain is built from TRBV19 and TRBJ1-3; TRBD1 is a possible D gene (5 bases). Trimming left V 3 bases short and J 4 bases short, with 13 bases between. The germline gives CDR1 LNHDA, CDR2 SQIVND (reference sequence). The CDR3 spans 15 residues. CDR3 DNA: TGTGCCAGTAGTATTGACAGTGGTACAGGAAACACCATATATTTT. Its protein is CASSIDSGTGNTIYF.

In DNA, the CDR3 is TGTGCCAGCAGCCAAGACAGGGGGAGCTTCCACGAGCAGTACTTC. Protein sequence: CASSQDRGSFHEQYF. V usage is TRBV28 and J usage is TRBJ2-7, with TRBD1 matching 9 bases. The CDR3 is 15 amino acids. V shed 6 bases, J shed 5 bases, and the junction held 11 bases outside the gene matches. The germline V gene has CDR1 MDHEN and CDR2 SYDVKM.